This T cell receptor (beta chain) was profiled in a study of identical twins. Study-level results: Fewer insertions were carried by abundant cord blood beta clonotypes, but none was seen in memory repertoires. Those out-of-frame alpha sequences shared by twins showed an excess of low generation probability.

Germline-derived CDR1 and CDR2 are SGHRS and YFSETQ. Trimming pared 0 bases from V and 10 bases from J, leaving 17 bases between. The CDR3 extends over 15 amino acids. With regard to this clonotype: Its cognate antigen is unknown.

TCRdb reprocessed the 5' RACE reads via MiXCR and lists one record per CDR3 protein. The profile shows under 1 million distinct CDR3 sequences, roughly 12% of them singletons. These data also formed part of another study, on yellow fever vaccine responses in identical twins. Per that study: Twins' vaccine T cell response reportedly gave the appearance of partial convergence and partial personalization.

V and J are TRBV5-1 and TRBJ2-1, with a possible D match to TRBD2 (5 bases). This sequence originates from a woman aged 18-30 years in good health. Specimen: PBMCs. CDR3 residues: CASSLASSGAGEQFF. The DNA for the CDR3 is TGCGCCAGCAGCTTGGCCAGTAGTGGCGCGGGCGAGCAGTTCTTC.